This T cell receptor beta chain comes out of a study of blood T cell repertoires in COVID-19. Study as a whole: Specimens from acute and convalescent COVID-19 originated in the United States, Italy and Spain. T cells, B-cell-depleted T cells, or PBMCs provided the cDNA or gDNA that served as material.

The length of the CDR3 is 11 residues. CDR1 SGHRS and CDR2 YFSETQ come from the germline V gene. V shed 3 bases and J shed 5 bases, with 6 bases lying between them. Original analysis: How many nucleated cells were present was estimated from reference gene primer amplification. Method: immunoSEQ multiplex PCR; TCRdb's copy keeps in-frame clones and lacks some. The V and J calls and clone size come from that table; D and trimming were worked out from the DNA. This sample carries over 55,000 clones, 91% of them seen once, and the ten largest clones take over 2%. The receptor was isolated from a man aged 55 to 69 with acute or convalescent COVID-19. Sample: peripheral blood. The chain is built from TRBV5-1 and TRBJ2-7, with no clear D. CDR3 DNA sequence: TGCGCCAGCAGCTCCCTCGACGAGCAGTACTTC. Its translation: CASSSLDEQYF.